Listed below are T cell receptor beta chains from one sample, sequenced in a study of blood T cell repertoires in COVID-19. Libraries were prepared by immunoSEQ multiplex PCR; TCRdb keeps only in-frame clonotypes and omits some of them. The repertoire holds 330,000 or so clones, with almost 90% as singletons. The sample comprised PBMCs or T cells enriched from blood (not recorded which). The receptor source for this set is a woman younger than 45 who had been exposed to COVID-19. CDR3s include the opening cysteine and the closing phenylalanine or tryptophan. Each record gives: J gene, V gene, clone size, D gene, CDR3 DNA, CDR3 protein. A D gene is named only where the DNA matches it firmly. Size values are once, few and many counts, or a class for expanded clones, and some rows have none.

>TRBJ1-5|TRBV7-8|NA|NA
TGTGCCAGCAGCTTAGAACCGGGGGGCTCAGCATATAGCAATCAGCCCCAGCATTTT
CASSLEPGGSAYSNQPQHF
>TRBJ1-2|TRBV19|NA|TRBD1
TGTGCCAGTAGTATAGCCGGACAGGGACTCCCCTATGGCTACACCTTC
CASSIAGQGLPYGYTF
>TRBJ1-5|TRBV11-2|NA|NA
TGTGCCAGCAGCTTCGACGGGAATCAGCCCCAGCATTTT
CASSFDGNQPQHF
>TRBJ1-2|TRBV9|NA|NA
TGTGCCAGCAGCGTAGGTGACCAGGGCAAGTATGGCTACACCTTC
CASSVGDQGKYGYTF
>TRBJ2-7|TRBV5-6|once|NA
TGTGCCAGCAGCTTGGGGGAGCTCCGACTTAGCTCCTACGAGCAGTACTTC
CASSLGELRLSSYEQYF
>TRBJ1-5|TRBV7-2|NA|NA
TGTGCCAGCAGCCCCCGGGGCAATCAGCCCCAGCATTTT
CASSPRGNQPQHF
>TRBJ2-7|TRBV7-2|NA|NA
TGTGCCAGCAGCTTAAGCGTTGTCCAGGGGTCCTACGAGCAGTACTTC
CASSLSVVQGSYEQYF
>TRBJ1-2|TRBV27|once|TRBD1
TGTGCCAGCAGTTCCGGGACAGGGGTCAACTATGGCTACACCTTC
CASSSGTGVNYGYTF
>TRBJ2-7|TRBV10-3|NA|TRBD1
TGTGCCATCGCGGCAGGGGGACCCTACGAGCAGTACTTC
CAIAAGGPYEQYF
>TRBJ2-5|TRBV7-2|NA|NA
TGTGCCAGCAGCCCCGTTTTGTCAGAACAAGAGACCCAGTACTTC
CASSPVLSEQETQYF
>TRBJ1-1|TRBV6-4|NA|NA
TGTGCCAGCAGTGAAACCTATGGGGCCAACACTGAAGCTTTCTTT
CASSETYGANTEAFF
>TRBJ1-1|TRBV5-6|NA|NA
TGTGCCAGCAGCTTGGTGGCGGGAACTGAAGCTTTCTTT
CASSLVAGTEAFF
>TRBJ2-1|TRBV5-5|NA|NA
TGTGCCAGCAGCTTGGTAGGGACTCAAGTCGGTGAGCAGTTCTTC
CASSLVGTQVGEQFF
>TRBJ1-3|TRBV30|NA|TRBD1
TGTGCCTGGAGTGCGGGACAGGGGTTGTTTGGAAACACCATATATTTT
CAWSAGQGLFGNTIYF
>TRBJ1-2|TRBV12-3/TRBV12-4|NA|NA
TGTGCCGCTCACTCACAGGCCCCCGTTGGCTACACCTTC
CAAHSQAPVGYTF
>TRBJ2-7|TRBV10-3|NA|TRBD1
TGTGCCATCAGGCCTTTTTCGGGACAGGGGCCCTCCTACGAGCAGTACTTC
CAIRPFSGQGPSYEQYF